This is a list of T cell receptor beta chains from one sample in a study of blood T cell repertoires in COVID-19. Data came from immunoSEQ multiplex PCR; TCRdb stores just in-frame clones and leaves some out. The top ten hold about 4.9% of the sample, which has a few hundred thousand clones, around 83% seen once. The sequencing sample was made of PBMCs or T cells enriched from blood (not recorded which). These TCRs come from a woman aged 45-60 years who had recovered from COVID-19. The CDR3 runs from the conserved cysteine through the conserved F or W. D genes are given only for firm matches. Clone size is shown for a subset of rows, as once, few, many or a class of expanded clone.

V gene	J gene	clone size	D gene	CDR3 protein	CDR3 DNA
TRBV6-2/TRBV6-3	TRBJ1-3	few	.	CASSYRQPSGNTIYF	TGTGCCAGCAGTTACCGACAGCCCTCTGGAAACACCATATATTTT
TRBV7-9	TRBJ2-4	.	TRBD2	CAGSGVPKNIQYF	TGTGCCGGTAGCGGGGTACCCAAAAACATTCAGTACTTC
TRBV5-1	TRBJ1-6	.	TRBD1	CASSLGTGNNSPLHF	TGCGCCAGCAGCTTAGGGACAGGGAATAATTCACCCCTCCACTTT
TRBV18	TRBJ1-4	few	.	CASSPPESSRNEKLFF	TGTGCCAGCTCACCACCGGAGAGCAGCCGTAATGAAAAACTGTTTTTT
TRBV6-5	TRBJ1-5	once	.	CASRPALNQPQHF	TGTGCCAGCAGGCCCGCACTAAATCAGCCCCAGCATTTT
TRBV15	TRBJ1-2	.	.	CATQMGAGSYGYTF	TGTGCCACCCAAATGGGGGCTGGTTCATATGGCTACACCTTC
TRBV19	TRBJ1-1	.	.	CASSTTRNTEAFF	TGTGCCAGTAGTACTACTCGGAACACTGAAGCTTTCTTT
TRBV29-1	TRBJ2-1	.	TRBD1	CSVEDGTVYNEQFF	TGCAGCGTTGAAGACGGGACAGTCTACAATGAGCAGTTCTTC
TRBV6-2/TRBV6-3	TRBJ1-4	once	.	CASSYSGRGEKLFF	TGTGCCAGCAGTTACTCGGGGCGGGGTGAAAAACTGTTTTTT
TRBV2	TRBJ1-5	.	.	CASSDTPGGVDQPQHF	TGTGCCAGCAGTGATACCCCGGGGGGCGTCGATCAGCCCCAGCATTTT
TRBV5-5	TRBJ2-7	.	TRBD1	CASSLQGAILSYEQYF	TGTGCCAGCAGCTTACAGGGGGCGATACTATCCTACGAGCAGTACTTC
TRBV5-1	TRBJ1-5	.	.	CASSPDSGGQPQHF	TGCGCCAGCAGCCCGGATTCTGGCGGCCAGCCCCAGCATTTT
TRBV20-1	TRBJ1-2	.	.	CSVAENYGYTF	TGCAGTGTGGCGGAAAACTATGGCTACACCTTC
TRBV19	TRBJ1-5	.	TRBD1	CASSIGQGGLSQPQHF	TGTGCCAGTAGTATCGGGCAGGGGGGTCTGAGTCAGCCCCAGCATTTT